A single sample is the source of the 6 T cell receptor beta chains below, sequenced in a study of cytomegalovirus exposure and HLA in healthy donors. Both 60 Vbeta primers and 13 Jbeta primers went into the PCR. The repertoire was sequenced with immunoSEQ multiplex PCR; TCRdb's copy has only in-frame clones and lacks some. The sample records 100,000 or so clones, 65% to 85% being singletons. The specimen was PBMCs. The receptors were sampled from a male donor in good health and CMV-seronegative.

The table lists this clone with a few counts. The chain employs TRBV11-2 and TRBJ1-3; D is possibly TRBD1 (5 bases). The V end lost 4 bases, the J end lost 3 bases, and 10 bases lay between the germline ends. Germline values: CDR1 SGHAT, CDR2 FQNNGV. The CDR3 totals 14 residues. CDR3: CASSSRQSGNTIYF. The CDR3 region has the DNA TGTGCCAGCAGCTCCCGACAGAGTGGAAACACCATATATTTT.

The chain links TRBV2 to TRBJ1-5; tentative D call: TRBD1 (6 bases). Between the trimmed V and J ends, which lost 6 bases and 7 bases, there was a span of 16 bases. CDR3 size: 14 residues. Looked up from germline, CDR1 is SNHLY and CDR2 is FYNNEI. CDR3 nucleotides: TGTGCCAGCAGGACTCGGGGGGCAGAGCAGCCCCAGCATTTT. Translating it yields CASRTRGAEQPQHF.

The chain is built from TRBV11-3 and TRBJ2-7, with TRBD1 as a possible D gene (5 bases). Germline loops: CDR1 SGHNT, CDR2 YENEEA. The CDR3 runs 14 residues. The V and J ends lost 4 bases and 2 bases respectively, with 12 bases between them. The CDR3 DNA sequence: TGTGCCAGCAGCTGGGGCACCTCAACCTACGAGCAGTACTTC. This sequence encodes CASSWGTSTYEQYF.

The V and J genes are TRBV7-2 and TRBJ1-2, with 7 bases fitting TRBD1. The junction had 10 bases not matched to a gene; V was cut back by 5 bases and J by 4 bases. In germline, CDR1 is SGHTA, CDR2 FQGNSA. The CDR3 is 15 amino acids. Here the CDR3 reads CASSVRQGPPYGYTF. Here the CDR3 DNA reads TGTGCCAGCAGCGTTCGACAGGGCCCCCCCTATGGCTACACCTTC.

This clone was seen more than once but under ten times. This chain links TRBV14 with TRBJ1-1; tentative D call: TRBD1 (6 bases). Trimming pared 4 bases from V and 0 bases from J, leaving 15 bases between. Germline V gene sequence: CDR1 SGHDN, CDR2 FVKESK. The CDR3 length is 16 residues. The DNA for the CDR3 is TGTGCCAGCAGCCCTTTTGGCAAGGGGGTGAACACTGAAGCTTTCTTT. Translation: CASSPFGKGVNTEAFF.

The rearrangement uses TRBV28 and TRBJ1-5, with D perhaps matching TRBD1 (5 bases). Germline loops: CDR1 MDHEN, CDR2 SYDVKM. This CDR3 is built from 15 residues. V lost 6 bases to trimming and J lost 2 bases, with 14 bases between them. CDR3 region: CASSNYWGGNQPQHF. CDR3 DNA: TGTGCCAGCAGCAACTACTGGGGGGGCAATCAGCCCCAGCATTTT.